These 5 T cell receptor beta chains share one sample of origin, sequenced in a study of lymphopenia after photon versus proton radiotherapy. Measured with immunoSEQ multiplex PCR; TCRdb has only the in-frame clones, and not every one. The sample records some 55,000 clones, approximately 84% being singletons. This specimen consisted of peripheral blood, obtained from a patient treated with photon-based radiotherapy. The receptors were gathered from a man aged 35 to 55 with gastric cancer.

In nucleotides, the CDR3 is TGCGCCAGCAGCTTGGGGGTCCCGAACACCGGGGAGCTGTTTTTT. Amino acid sequence: CASSLGVPNTGELFF. This chain connects TRBV5-1 to TRBJ2-2; D not resolved. V gave up 0 bases and J gave up 0 bases, with 6 bases separating them. CDR1 and CDR2 (germline): SGHRS, YFSETQ. This CDR3 region has 15 residues.

The chain links TRBV19 to TRBJ1-5; the D is unclear. Trimming pared 0 bases from V and 2 bases from J, leaving 8 bases between. The CDR3 has 15 amino acids. Germline CDR1 LNHDA, CDR2 SQIVND (reference sequence). In nucleotides, the CDR3 is TGTGCCAGTAGTATAGACCCTAGGGGCAATCAGCCCCAGCATTTT. Translated, it gives CASSIDPRGNQPQHF.

This rearrangement joins TRBV7-6 to TRBJ2-5; 7 bases are shared with TRBD2. The CDR3 extends over 16 amino acids. Trimming removed 0 bases from V and 2 bases from J; junction bases left unmatched: 6. Germline V lookup: CDR1 SGHVS, CDR2 FNYEAQ. The CDR3 nucleotides read TGTGCCAGCAGCTTAGCCCTCAGGGAGGGTCAAGAGACCCAGTACTTC. It codes for CASSLALREGQETQYF. The full variable domain, with the rest looked up from reference TRBV7-6 and TRBJ2-5, is GAGVSQSPRYKVTKRGQDVALRCDPISGHVSLYWYRQALGQGPEFLTYFNYEAQQDKSGLPNDRFSAERPEGSISTLTIQRTEQRDSAMYRCASSLALREGQETQYFGPGTRLLVL.

The rearrangement joins TRBV2 to TRBJ2-7, with a possible D match to TRBD1 (7 bases). Germline assignment: CDR1 SNHLY and CDR2 FYNNEI. Trimming pared 3 bases from V and 0 bases from J, leaving 15 bases between. This CDR3 contains 16 residues. The CDR3 reads CASSDRLRDSSYEQYF. CDR3 DNA: TGTGCCAGCAGTGATAGGTTGCGGGACAGCTCCTACGAGCAGTACTTC.

This clone has a single count. The chain uses TRBV30 and TRBJ1-4; 10 nucleotides line up with TRBD1. The CDR3 has 14 residues. Per germline, CDR1 GTSNPN and CDR2 SVGIG (reference sequence). Trimming took 4 bases from V and 7 from J; bases not matched to a gene: 6. The CDR3 protein is CAWTSGTGVEKLFF. CDR3 nucleotide sequence: TGTGCCTGGACCTCGGGGACAGGGGTTGAAAAACTGTTTTTT.